The next 29 T cell receptor beta chains were all read from a single sample in a study of blood T cell repertoires in COVID-19. Assay used: immunoSEQ multiplex PCR; TCRdb lists only in-frame clones, some missing. This table holds tens of thousands of clones, around 90% found once. The specimen was peripheral blood. Source of these receptors: an elderly woman with acute or convalescent COVID-19.

The gene calls are TRBV7-9 and TRBJ1-1; possible D gene TRBD1, 5 bases. Trimming pared 4 bases from V and 5 bases from J, leaving 17 bases between. Germline V gives CDR1 SEHNR, CDR2 FQNEAQ (reference sequence). The CDR3 covers 15 residues. The CDR3 bases are TGTGCCAGCAGCTCAACCAGGGCCATTGGGACTGAAGCTTTCTTT. Its protein is CASSSTRAIGTEAFF.

This sequence joins TRBV5-1 and TRBJ2-5, with D perhaps TRBD2 (5 bases). The CDR3 has 15 residues. V was clipped by 0 bases and J by 4 bases, with 13 bases between them. Germline V lookup: CDR1 SGHRS, CDR2 YFSETQ. The CDR3 nucleotides are TGCGCCAGCAGCTTGGAGTTCAGGAGGATAGAGACCCAGTACTTC. Protein sequence: CASSLEFRRIETQYF.

This clone was counted a single time. The rearrangement joins TRBV3-1 (or the pseudogene TRBV3-2) to TRBJ1-3; possible D gene TRBD1, 6 bases. CDR3 length: 15 residues. V was pared by 2 bases and J by 1 base, with 9 bases between. Looked up from germline, CDR1 is LGHDT and CDR2 is YNNKEL (reference sequence). The CDR3 loop reads CASSQNRASGNTIYF. The CDR3 bases are TGTGCCAGCAGCCAAAACAGGGCGTCTGGAAACACCATATATTTT.

The chain combines TRBV19 with TRBJ2-6; a weak D match, TRBD1 (5 bases). Germline V gene lookup returns CDR1 LNHDA and CDR2 SQIVND (reference sequence). The CDR3 spans 17 residues. The germline V and J ends were trimmed by 1 base and 2 bases, with 12 bases remaining between them. CDR3 sequence reads: CASSIVQGKTGANVLTF. In DNA form, the CDR3 reads TGTGCCAGTAGTATAGTCCAGGGTAAAACTGGGGCCAACGTCCTGACTTTC.

The chain is built from TRBV6-6 and TRBJ1-5, with 7 bases aligning to TRBD1. Germline V gene sequence: CDR1 MNHNY, CDR2 SVGAGI (reference sequence). The CDR3 consists of 14 residues. The V segment lost 2 bases and the J segment 5 bases; nucleotides outside the gene matches: 3. CDR3 DNA sequence: TGTGCCAGCAGTTACCGGGACAGAGATCAGCCCCAGCATTTT. Translated: CASSYRDRDQPQHF.

This rearrangement joins TRBV19 to TRBJ2-5; 12 nucleotides agree with TRBD1. From germline, CDR1 is LNHDA and CDR2 SQIVND (reference sequence). The CDR3 spans 16 residues. The junction had 8 bases not matched to a gene; V was cut back by 5 bases and J by 4 bases. The CDR3 bases are TGTGCCAGTAGTTTCTCCGGGACAGGGGGCGGAGAGACCCAGTACTTC. Its protein is CASSFSGTGGGETQYF.

The chain combines TRBV5-6 with TRBJ1-5; D is ambiguous. Trimming left V 0 bases short and J 11 bases short, with 12 bases between. Germline V gene data show CDR1 as SGHDT and CDR2 as YYEEEE. This CDR3 is built from 13 residues. The CDR3: CASSLGGRESQHF. In nucleotides, the CDR3 is TGTGCCAGCAGCTTGGGGGGAAGGGAGTCCCAGCATTTT.

The chain carries TRBV18 and TRBJ1-1, with a weak D call TRBD1 (5 bases). The germline CDR1 and CDR2 sequences are KGHSH and LQKENI. The V and J ends lost 2 bases and 1 base respectively, with 14 bases between them. The CDR3 contains 16 residues. The CDR3 coding sequence is TGTGCCAGCTCACCAAATGCGGGACGGCAGAACACTGAAGCTTTCTTT. It translates to CASSPNAGRQNTEAFF.

The chain employs TRBV2 and TRBJ1-4, with 7 bases lining up with TRBD1. This CDR3 region has 14 residues. The germline CDR1 and CDR2 sequences are SNHLY and FYNNEI. V lost 4 bases and J lost 7; bases outside the gene matches: 6. CDR3 DNA: TGTGCCAGCAGTGCGACAGGGTGGGGTGAAAAACTGTTTTTT. Protein sequence: CASSATGWGEKLFF.

The chain links TRBV13 to TRBJ2-5; 10 positions agree with TRBD2. CDR3 length: 17 amino acids. Germline trimming cut 0 bases from V and 5 bases from J; bases unmatched to any gene: 9. Per the germline V gene, CDR1 is PRHDT and CDR2 is FYEKMQ (reference sequence). The CDR3 loop is CASSLGKKRGGAETQYF. As DNA, the CDR3 is TGTGCCAGCAGCTTAGGGAAGAAGCGGGGGGGCGCGGAGACCCAGTACTTC.

The sample holds one count of this clone. J is TRBJ2-2 and V is TRBV4-1; D unresolved. Germline CDR1 is MGHRA and CDR2 is YSYEKL. The CDR3 has 16 amino acids. The V and J ends lost 0 bases and 0 bases respectively, with 8 bases between them. CDR3 sequence (DNA): TGCGCCAGCAGCCAAGAGGTGGTAGCGAACACCGGGGAGCTGTTTTTT. Its translation is CASSQEVVANTGELFF.

This sequence joins TRBV7-2 and TRBJ2-2; perhaps TRBD2 as D (7 bases). Trimming shortened V by 7 bases and J by 3 bases, and 12 bases separated the two germline ends. Germline CDR1 reads SGHTA; CDR2 reads FQGNSA. The CDR3 totals 14 residues. CDR3 bases: TGTGCCAGCAAAAGGGGGGGGTACACCGGGGAGCTGTTTTTT. Translation gives CASKRGGYTGELFF.

The chain employs TRBV3-1 (or the pseudogene TRBV3-2) and TRBJ1-5; 8 bases map to TRBD1. This CDR3 is built from 15 residues. The ends lost 2 bases at V and 3 bases at J; junction bases unmatched: 3. Germline V gene data show CDR1 as LGHDT and CDR2 as YNNKEL (reference sequence). CDR3 nucleotide sequence: TGTGCCAGCAGCCAATCGGGACAGGACAATCAGCCCCAGCATTTT. Protein product: CASSQSGQDNQPQHF.

J is TRBJ2-5 and V is TRBV27; 8 nucleotides align to TRBD2. Trimming cost V 7 bases and J 1 base; bases outside gene matches: 5. The CDR3 totals 14 residues. Germline CDR1 MNHEY, CDR2 SMNVEV (reference sequence). The CDR3 is CASKTSGAQETQYF. DNA for the CDR3: TGTGCCAGCAAAACTAGCGGAGCCCAAGAGACCCAGTACTTC.

The rearrangement uses TRBV5-1 and TRBJ2-1; TRBD2 matches 7 bases. Germline V gene sequence: CDR1 SGHRS, CDR2 YFSETQ. Trimming cost V 0 bases and J 6 bases; bases outside gene matches: 6. CDR3 length: 15 amino acids. CDR3 residues: CASSLAGPGGNEQFF. CDR3 nucleotide sequence: TGCGCCAGCAGCTTGGCTGGGCCGGGGGGCAATGAGCAGTTCTTC.

J is TRBJ2-1 and V is TRBV19, with TRBD1 matching over 8 bases. This CDR3 comprises 16 residues. CDR1 LNHDA and CDR2 SQIVND come from the germline V gene (reference sequence). The ends lost 6 bases at V and 8 bases at J; junction bases unmatched: 15. This CDR3 reads CASRTKGGQGVYEQFF. The CDR3 region has the DNA TGTGCCAGTAGAACCAAGGGAGGACAGGGTGTGTATGAGCAGTTCTTC.

The J gene is TRBJ1-2, the V gene TRBV7-6; D not certain. This CDR3 is built from 14 residues. V was trimmed by 1 base and J by 0 bases, leaving 6 bases between them. The germline V gene has CDR1 SGHVS and CDR2 FNYEAQ. The CDR3 DNA is TGTGCCAGCAGCTTAGACGGGGCTAACTATGGCTACACCTTC. It translates to CASSLDGANYGYTF.

The chain has TRBV18 and TRBJ2-2, with a tentative D call TRBD1 (6 bases). This CDR3 has 15 amino acids. V was shortened by 3 bases and J by 2 bases, with 10 bases between the two germline ends. The germline V gene has CDR1 KGHSH and CDR2 LQKENI. The CDR3, as DNA: TGTGCCAGCTCACCTGGACAGATAAACACCGGGGAGCTGTTTTTT. Translating gives CASSPGQINTGELFF.

This chain connects TRBV7-9 to TRBJ2-7, with TRBD1 as a possible D gene (5 bases). Trimming pared 1 base from V and 6 bases from J, leaving 7 bases between. CDR1 is SEHNR, CDR2 FQNEAQ, per germline (reference sequence). The CDR3 length is 12 residues. The CDR3 is CASSLGGSEQYF. As DNA, the CDR3 is TGTGCCAGCAGCTTAGGGGGCAGCGAGCAGTACTTC.

This clone was seen only once. The chain carries TRBV5-1 and TRBJ2-3; unclear D gene. Germline values: CDR1 SGHRS, CDR2 YFSETQ. The V gene lost 7 bases and the J gene lost 0 bases, with 12 bases spanning the gap. CDR3 length equals 14 residues. The CDR3 region has the DNA TGCGCCAGCTCCCCCTCTACTAGCACAGATACGCAGTATTTT. This sequence encodes CASSPSTSTDTQYF.

This chain connects TRBV7-8 to TRBJ2-4; 10 nucleotides agree with TRBD1. In germline, CDR1 is SGHVS, CDR2 FQNEAQ. J was trimmed by 1 base and V by 3 bases; bases with no gene match: 3. This CDR3 spans 16 amino acids. This CDR3 is CASSFRDRGAKNIQYF. Written as DNA, the CDR3 is TGTGCCAGCAGCTTCCGGGACAGGGGTGCCAAAAACATTCAGTACTTC.

The rearrangement joins TRBV2 to TRBJ1-6; no definite D call. The CDR3 sequence is 14 residues long. V shed 2 bases and J shed 8 bases, with 10 bases lying between them. Germline CDR1 and CDR2: SNHLY and FYNNEI. The CDR3 bases are TGTGCCAGCAGTGAACGAGTCGGGTATTCACCCCTCCACTTT. Its translation is CASSERVGYSPLHF.

The chain combines TRBV5-4 with TRBJ2-2; TRBD2 aligns across 13 bases. V shed 3 bases, J shed 7 bases, and the junction held 3 bases outside the gene matches. The germline V gene has CDR1 SGHNT and CDR2 YYREEE (reference sequence). The CDR3 has 15 amino acids. CDR3 DNA: TGTGCCAGCAGCTCCACTAGCGGGGGGGTCGGGGAGCTGTTTTTT. Amino acid sequence: CASSSTSGGVGELFF.

This clone was found once. The V gene is TRBV2, the J gene TRBJ2-3; TRBD1 agrees at 9 bases. This CDR3 has 14 amino acids. The germline gives CDR1 SNHLY, CDR2 FYNNEI. V dropped 6 bases and J dropped 4; count of bases not matched to a gene: 5. The CDR3 DNA reads as TGTGCCAGCAGGGGGGACAGGGTTGCAGATACGCAGTATTTT. It translates to CASRGDRVADTQYF.

By share of the sample, this clone is hyperexpanded (1% or more). CDR3 protein: CASSHRRYHQHF. CDR3 in DNA: TGTGCCAGCAGCCACCGGAGATATCATCAGCATTTT. The chain couples TRBV12-3 or TRBV12-4 to TRBJ1-5, with no clear D. V was cut by 6 bases and J by 13 bases, with 16 bases left in between. The CDR3 is made up of 12 amino acids.

The V gene is TRBV7-9, the J gene TRBJ2-1; the D is unclear. This CDR3 spans 15 amino acids. Germline CDR1 SEHNR, CDR2 FQNEAQ (reference sequence). V was pared by 0 bases and J by 6 bases, with 12 bases between. The CDR3 nucleotides read TGTGCCAGCAGCTTAGCAGCCACCGCCCTCAATGAGCAGTTCTTC. This translates into CASSLAATALNEQFF.

The chain carries TRBV5-1 and TRBJ2-4, with D maybe TRBD1 (5 bases). V lost 0 bases and J 0 bases, leaving 7 bases between the germline ends. The CDR3 length is 15 residues. The V gene's germline CDR1 is SGHRS and CDR2 YFSETQ. CDR3 bases: TGCGCCAGCAGCTTGGGAGACAGAGCCAAAAACATTCAGTACTTC. This gives the protein CASSLGDRAKNIQYF. The whole variable domain, remainder taken from reference TRBV5-1 and TRBJ2-4, is KAGVTQTPRYLIKTRGQQVTLSCSPISGHRSVSWYQQTPGQGLQFLFEYFSETQRNKGNFPGRFSGRQFSNSRSEMNVSTLELGDSALYLCASSLGDRAKNIQYFGAGTRLSVL.

This chain connects TRBV18 to TRBJ2-3, with TRBD1 identical over 8 bases. This CDR3 comprises 13 residues. Trimming at V came to 3 bases and at J to 5 bases, leaving 1 base not matched to a gene. The germline V gene encodes CDR1 KGHSH and CDR2 LQKENI. CDR3 nucleotide sequence: TGTGCCAGCTCACCGGGGACAGGAGATACGCAGTATTTT. This encodes CASSPGTGDTQYF.

V and J are TRBV2 and TRBJ1-1; D not certain. Trimming cost V 7 bases and J 5 bases, with 17 bases left between them. Germline values: CDR1 SNHLY, CDR2 FYNNEI. This CDR3 is built from 14 residues. CDR3 DNA: TGTGCCAGCAAATCCCGGGTCCCCCAAACTGAAGCTTTCTTT. Its translation is CASKSRVPQTEAFF.